These T cell receptor beta chains were read from a single sample in a study of CD8+ T cells in alopecia areata. Sequencing used immunoSEQ multiplex PCR; TCRdb keeps in-frame clones, though not all of them. The sample lists fewer than 110,000 clones; more than 75% were seen once. The source was CD8+ T cells sorted from blood, collected between weeks 30 and 35, from a patient treated with tofacitinib. All receptors derive from a human donor with alopecia areata. Both conserved end residues are part of each CDR3. The order of the fields is clone size, V gene, D gene, J gene, CDR3 DNA, CDR3 protein. D genes are given only for firm matches. Some rows mark clone size as missing; the rest say once, few, many or name a class of expanded clone.

>.|TRBV11-2|TRBD2|TRBJ2-1
TGTGCCAGCAGCTTAGCCTACGGCGGGAGCTCCTACAATGAGCAGTTCTTC
CASSLAYGGSSYNEQFF
>few|TRBV12-5|.|TRBJ2-5
TGTGCTAGTGGAAACGGACTCTTGGGGACCCAGTACTTC
CASGNGLLGTQYF
>.|TRBV30|.|TRBJ2-7
TGTGCCTGGAGTGCGGCCTACGAGCAGTACTTC
CAWSAAYEQYF
>.|TRBV18|.|TRBJ1-1
TGTGCCAGCTCACCTGTGGGGGCGCCGGGAGCTTTCTTT
CASSPVGAPGAFF
>.|TRBV4-1|.|TRBJ2-1
TGCGCCAGCAGCCAACTCGGGGGACTCAGCTCCTACAATGAGCAGTTCTTC
CASSQLGGLSSYNEQFF
>.|TRBV27|.|TRBJ1-1
TGTGCCAGCAGTTTATGGGGGGGGAACACTGAAGCTTTCTTT
CASSLWGGNTEAFF
>.|TRBV7-9|TRBD2|TRBJ2-1
TGTGCCAGCAGTTTACCCCTGGGACTAGCGGGAGTAGGTTATGAGCAGTTCTTC
CASSLPLGLAGVGYEQFF
>once|TRBV27|.|TRBJ2-7
TGTGCCAGCAGTTTTGGGGGTGGCTACGAGCAGTACTTC
CASSFGGGYEQYF
>.|TRBV29-1|.|TRBJ2-2
TGCAGCGTTTATGGGGACGGGGAGCTGTTTTTT
CSVYGDGELFF
>.|TRBV5-1|.|TRBJ1-1
TGCGCCAGCAGCTTGTCCAGGAACATGAACACTGAAGCTTTCTTT
CASSLSRNMNTEAFF
>.|TRBV4-1|TRBD2|TRBJ2-3
TGCGCCAGCACCCACCTGGGAGGGGTAACAGATACGCAGTATTTT
CASTHLGGVTDTQYF
>.|TRBV27|TRBD1|TRBJ2-7
TGTGCCAGCAGCTTAACAGGGGGGTATGCCTACGAGCAGTACTTC
CASSLTGGYAYEQYF
>.|TRBV11-3|.|TRBJ2-2
TGTGCCAGCAGCGCCCCCGCCCTCAGCGACACCGGGGAGCTGTTTTTT
CASSAPALSDTGELFF
>.|TRBV9|.|TRBJ2-7
TGTGCCAGCAGCGTAGGAGGGGGGCCCTACGAGCAGTACTTC
CASSVGGGPYEQYF
>.|TRBV14|.|TRBJ1-1
TGTGCCAGCAGCTTGTGGGACGATGAAGCTTTCTTT
CASSLWDDEAFF
>.|TRBV7-9|.|TRBJ1-5
TGTGCCAGCAGCTTTGAGGAGTGGGACAATCAGCCCCAGCATTTT
CASSFEEWDNQPQHF
>.|TRBV14|.|TRBJ2-1
TGTGCCAGCAGCCCCTTGGGTAATGAGCAGTTCTTC
CASSPLGNEQFF
>.|TRBV10-3|TRBD1|TRBJ2-1
TGTGCCATCCTAGGGACAGGACACTACAATGAGCAGTTCTTC
CAILGTGHYNEQFF
>.|TRBV7-8|.|TRBJ2-5
TGTGCCAGCACCATTTACAACGGCGCCCAAGAGACCCAGTACTTC
CASTIYNGAQETQYF
>once|TRBV4-1|TRBD1|TRBJ1-1
TGCGCCAGCAGCCAGGACCCGACAGGGAGCACTGAAGCTTTCTTT
CASSQDPTGSTEAFF
>.|TRBV9|TRBD2|TRBJ2-7
TGTGCCAGCAGCGTAGGTAGTAGCGGGAGCTACGAGCAGTACTTC
CASSVGSSGSYEQYF
>.|TRBV10-2|TRBD1|TRBJ2-2
TGCGCCAGCAGTGCGACGGGACAGGGGAACGGGGAGCTGTTTTTT
CASSATGQGNGELFF
>few|TRBV23-1|TRBD1|TRBJ1-5
TGCGCCAGCAGTCAGTCAAAACGAGGAGGGACAGGGGCCTGTCGTGGTCAGCCCCAGCATTTT
CASSQSKRGGTGACRGQPQHF
>.|TRBV25-1|.|TRBJ2-7
TGTGCCAGCAGTTATGCCTACGAGCAGTACTTC
CASSYAYEQYF
>.|TRBV27|TRBD1|TRBJ1-1
TGTGCCAGCAGTTTTTTAGGGGATTCTGGGCCGGACAGGGCTTACACTGAAGCTTTCTTT
CASSFLGDSGPDRAYTEAFF
>few|TRBV6-5|.|TRBJ2-1
TGTGCCAGCAGGTGGAATTCCGGCCGAGATGAGCAGTTCTTC
CASRWNSGRDEQFF
>.|TRBV29-1|TRBD1|TRBJ1-4
TGCAGCGTTGGAAAGGACAGGTCAACTGAAAAACTGTTTTTT
CSVGKDRSTEKLFF
>.|TRBV9|TRBD1|TRBJ2-7
TGTGCCAGCAGTGGTGAGGACAGGTTTACGTTATACGAGCAGTACTTC
CASSGEDRFTLYEQYF
>.|TRBV29-1|TRBD2|TRBJ2-4
TGCAGCGTTGAATCGTCACGGCGGGGGGAAAACATTCAGTACTTC
CSVESSRRGENIQYF
>.|TRBV19|.|TRBJ1-2
TGTGCCACCCAAGGGTTCTATGGCTACACCTTC
CATQGFYGYTF
>.|TRBV9|.|TRBJ1-6
TGTGCCAGCAGCGTAGCCGCGACAGCTAGTAATTCACCCCTCCACTTT
CASSVAATASNSPLHF
>.|TRBV27|.|TRBJ2-7
TGTGCCAGCAGCGGGTCCGCCCTCAACGAGCAGTACTTC
CASSGSALNEQYF
>few|TRBV5-6|TRBD1|TRBJ2-7
TGTGCCAGCTGGGACAGGGGACAGGGCGAGCAGTACTTC
CASWDRGQGEQYF
>.|TRBV5-4|.|TRBJ2-3
TGTGCCAGCAGCTCCCAGGGTGGGCCCAGGGATACGCAGTATTTT
CASSSQGGPRDTQYF
>once|TRBV29-1|.|TRBJ2-2
TGCAGCGTTCGGGAGTGGTCCACCGGGGAGCTGTTTTTT
CSVREWSTGELFF
>few|TRBV29-1|.|TRBJ2-7
TGCAGCGTTGAGTCGGACGCCCCGGACGAGCAGTACTTC
CSVESDAPDEQYF
>.|TRBV2|TRBD2|TRBJ2-1
TGTGCCAGCGACCGACGAGGGGCTAGCGGGAGTAACAATGAGCAGTTCTTC
CASDRRGASGSNNEQFF
>.|TRBV27|.|TRBJ2-7
TGTGCCACCCGATGGGGGGTAGCCTACGAGCAGTACTTC
CATRWGVAYEQYF
>.|TRBV18|.|TRBJ2-1
TGTGCCAGCTCACCGCAGGGGGGAAATGAGCAGTTCTTC
CASSPQGGNEQFF
>.|TRBV13|TRBD2|TRBJ2-3
TGTGCCAGCAGCTTGAGGGGTAGCGGGAGTTCAGATACGCAGTATTTT
CASSLRGSGSSDTQYF
>.|TRBV7-6|.|TRBJ2-7
TGTGCCAGCAGCTCCCCACCACAGGGATGGGAGCAGTACTTC
CASSSPPQGWEQYF
>.|TRBV19|.|TRBJ1-1
TGTGCCAGTAGTATAGGGGAATATACTGAAGCTTTCTTT
CASSIGEYTEAFF
>.|TRBV19|.|TRBJ2-7
TGTGCCAGTAGTATTACAGGGTCCGACTACGAGCAGTACTTC
CASSITGSDYEQYF
>.|TRBV27|.|TRBJ2-2
TGTGCCAGCAGTAGCGGGCTCACCGGGGAGCTGTTTTTT
CASSSGLTGELFF
>.|TRBV7-8|.|TRBJ2-4
TGTGCCAGCAGCTTAGGGGTGGGGTCGAGCAAAAACATTCAGTACTTC
CASSLGVGSSKNIQYF
>.|TRBV15|TRBD2|TRBJ2-1
TGTGCCACCAGCAGAGTTCTAGCGGGACGATACAATGAGCAGTTCTTC
CATSRVLAGRYNEQFF
>.|TRBV6-1|TRBD2|TRBJ2-1
TGTGCCAGCAGTGCCCCGGGACTAGCAGCCGATGAGCAGTTCTTC
CASSAPGLAADEQFF
>.|TRBV28|.|TRBJ1-5
TGTGCCAGCAGCCCTCTGGCGAGTAGCCTTTTTAGCAATCAGCCCCAGCATTTT
CASSPLASSLFSNQPQHF
>.|TRBV11-1|TRBD1|TRBJ2-7
TGTGCCAGCAGCTTAGGTTCCGGGACAGGGTTCGAGCAGTACTTC
CASSLGSGTGFEQYF
>.|TRBV27|.|TRBJ2-2
TGTGCCAGCAGTTTAGCGGGGGCCCTTTTTGCCGGGGAGCTGTTTTTT
CASSLAGALFAGELFF
>.|TRBV9|TRBD1|TRBJ1-3
TGTGCCAGCAGCCCGCGGACAGGGAAGTCTGGAAACACCATATATTTT
CASSPRTGKSGNTIYF
>.|TRBV7-8|TRBD1|TRBJ2-1
TGTGCCAGCAGCTTTCTTGAGGGGGCAGCGGATGAGCAGTTCTTC
CASSFLEGAADEQFF
>once|TRBV9|.|TRBJ1-1
TGTGCCAGCAGCCCCCCACAGGGGAACACTGAAGCTTTCTTT
CASSPPQGNTEAFF
>.|TRBV9|TRBD2|TRBJ2-7
TGTGCCAGCAGCGCCCGGACTAGCGACACCTACGAGCAGTACTTC
CASSARTSDTYEQYF
>.|TRBV6-4|TRBD2|TRBJ2-1
TGTGCCAGCACCCGAACCAGCGGGAGTCGCGATGAGCAGTTCTTC
CASTRTSGSRDEQFF
>.|TRBV27|.|TRBJ1-4
TGTGCCACCTTCGATGGAAGGGGCCTTACGTTT
CATFDGRGLTF
>.|TRBV15|.|TRBJ1-2
TGTGCCACCAGCAGAGATGAAGGACTAGGGTATGGCTACACCTTC
CATSRDEGLGYGYTF
>few|TRBV6-5|.|TRBJ2-5
TGTGCCAGCAGTCAAGGAGAGACCCAGTACTTC
CASSQGETQYF